This T cell receptor beta chain was captured in a study of somatic mutations in cytotoxic T cells in rheumatoid arthritis. Sequenced by immunoSEQ multiplex PCR; TCRdb stores in-frame clones only, minus some. The data show 15,000 to 20,000 clones, 65% to 85% seen once. By positive magnetic bead selection, CD4+ and CD8+ cells were isolated, and their purity was checked by flow cytometry. General observations from the study: An age-related increase in CD8+ clonality was seen in rheumatoid arthritis patients but not in healthy controls. No significant CD8+ T-cell clonality difference was found between rheumatoid arthritis patients and age-matched controls.

Germline CDR1 MNHEY, CDR2 SMNVEV (reference sequence). CDR3 size: 13 residues. V was pared by 8 bases and J by 2 bases, with 13 bases between. For this clone: What it binds is unknown.

Sample: CD8+ T cells sorted from blood. The chain combines TRBV27 with TRBJ2-7, with D hard to call. This clonotype originated in an adult with rheumatoid arthritis. CDR3 bases: TGTGCCAGCTCCGCGTCGGCCCCCTACGAGCAGTACTTC. Its translation: CASSASAPYEQYF.